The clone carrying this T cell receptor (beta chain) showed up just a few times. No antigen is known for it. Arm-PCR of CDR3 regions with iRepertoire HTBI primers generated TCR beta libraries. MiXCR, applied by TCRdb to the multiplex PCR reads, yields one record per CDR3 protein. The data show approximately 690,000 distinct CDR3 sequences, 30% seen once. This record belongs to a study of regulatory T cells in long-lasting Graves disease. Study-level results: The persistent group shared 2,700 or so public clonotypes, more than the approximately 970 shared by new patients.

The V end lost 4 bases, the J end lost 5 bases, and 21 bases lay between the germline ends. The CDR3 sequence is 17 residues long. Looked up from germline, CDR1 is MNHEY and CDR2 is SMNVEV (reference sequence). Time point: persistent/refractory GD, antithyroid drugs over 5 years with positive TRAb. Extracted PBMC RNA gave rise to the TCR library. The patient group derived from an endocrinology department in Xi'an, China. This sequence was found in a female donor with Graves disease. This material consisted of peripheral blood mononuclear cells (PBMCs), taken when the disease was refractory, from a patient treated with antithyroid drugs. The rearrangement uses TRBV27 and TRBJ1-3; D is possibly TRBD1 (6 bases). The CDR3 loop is CASSYSPSRGSRNTIYF. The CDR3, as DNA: TGTGCCAGCAGTTACTCCCCCTCCAGGGGCTCAAGAAACACCATATATTTT.